The clone carrying this T cell receptor beta chain was counted ten times or more. Construction of the TCR beta libraries employed iRepertoire HTBI primers in conjunction with Arm-PCR of CDR3 regions. Using its own MiXCR run on the multiplex PCR reads, TCRdb lists one record per CDR3 protein. Of a few hundred thousand distinct CDR3 sequences in the sample, approximately 18% were seen once. This sample stems from a study of regulatory T cells in long-lasting Graves disease. The CDR3 runs 14 residues. The V end lost 5 bases, the J end lost 4 bases, and 14 bases lay between the germline ends. CDR1 and CDR2 (germline): SGHVS, FQNEAQ. Documented time point: newly diagnosed GD, antithyroid drugs for less than 3 months. The TCR library was made from RNA that had been extracted from PBMCs in TRIzol. Collection of peripheral blood (around 10 milliliters) was done using EDTA tubes. This same sample was also taken into another study, of T cells in Graves' hyperthyroidism and ophthalmopathy. That work states: Exclusion of patients followed from uncontrolled infection, other autoimmune disease, pregnancy or lactation. Clinical symptoms, serum thyroxine and TRAb, thyroid ultrasound and orbital computed tomography together formed the diagnostic basis.

The chain couples TRBV7-8 to TRBJ1-1; TRBD1 is a possible D gene (6 bases). The sequencing used peripheral blood mononuclear cells (PBMCs), collected at new diagnosis, from a patient treated with antithyroid drugs. The sequence derives from a woman aged 25 to 39 with Graves disease. Here the CDR3 reads CASSEQGWATEAFF. CDR3 DNA: TGTGCCAGCAGCGAACAGGGCTGGGCCACTGAAGCTTTCTTT. Full variable domain (missing parts from reference TRBV7-8 and TRBJ1-1): GAGVSQSPRYKVAKRGQDVALRCDPISGHVSLFWYQQALGQGPEFLTYFQNEAQLDKSGLPSDRFFAERPEGSVSTLKIQRTQQEDSAVYLCASSEQGWATEAFFGQGTRLTVV.